This note documents a single T cell receptor beta chain sequence. Its specificity is unknown. The CDR3 runs to 14 residues. The germline V gene has CDR1 SEHNR and CDR2 FQNEAQ (reference sequence). The data were taken from a study of monozygotic twins with inflammatory bowel disease. Study conclusions and caveats: Healthy co-twins, by inverse Simpson, had higher TCRbeta diversity than their siblings with IBD.

Approximately 3,500 ng of total RNA went into each TCR library. Eight separate reactions per sample served to make cDNA. Researchers used template switching to add UMIs featuring a 6-nucleotide sample barcode. From the 5' RACE reads, TCRdb lists one entry per CDR3 protein and no DNA. This sample's clone table lists about 300,000 distinct CDR3 sequences. What was sequenced was blood. The rearrangement joins TRBV7-9 to TRBJ2-4; TCRdb's D gene call, TRBD1, goes unchecked for lack of DNA. This clonotype was sampled from a human donor with ulcerative colitis or Crohn's disease, or a healthy co-twin of an affected twin (not recorded which). CDR3 sequence: CASSYGTPENIQYF.